This TCR beta chain was captured in a study of shared clonotypes between healthy human individuals. Notes on this clone: The junction shows a germline mismatch at one end, possibly a read error.

Measured with immunoSEQ multiplex PCR; TCRdb has only the in-frame clones, and not every one. The sample includes about 580,000 clones, 98% seen only once; the top ten take 0.3%. Naive CD8 cells lacked CD45RO, underwent positive selection for CCR7 and left out terminally differentiated effector memory CD45RA+ cells. Germline lookup yields CDR1 MNHNS and CDR2 SASEGT. The length of the CDR3 is 15 residues. This TCR came from a man aged 25-45 years in good health. Sample: naive CD8+ T cells sorted from blood. The rearrangement uses TRBV6-1 and TRBJ1-5; D is undetermined. CDR3 sequence reads: CASSEAGGFNHPQHF. DNA for the CDR3: TGTGCCAGCAGTGAAGCAGGAGGGTTCAATCATCCCCAGCATTTT.